The 19 T cell receptor beta chains below come from one sample, sequenced in a study of blood T cell repertoires in COVID-19. Clones were sequenced by immunoSEQ multiplex PCR, and TCRdb holds only the in-frame ones, with some missing. The table shows more than 85,000 clones, with roughly 85% occurring only once. Sequenced input: peripheral blood. These receptors originate from a human donor in a cohort sampled during active COVID-19.

V is TRBV19 and J is TRBJ2-2, with D possibly being TRBD1 (5 bases). Trimming took off 7 bases at V and 1 base at J, with 25 bases between the two ends. Germline CDR1 reads LNHDA; CDR2 reads SQIVND (reference sequence). The CDR3 runs 19 residues. CDR3 sequence reads: CASTLSPWTPLQNTGELFF. The CDR3 coding sequence is TGTGCCAGTACTTTATCCCCCTGGACACCACTACAGAACACCGGGGAGCTGTTTTTT. The full variable domain, in which reference TRBV19 and TRBJ2-2 provide the parts outside the CDR3, is DGGITQSPKYLFRKEGQNVTLSCEQNLNHDAMYWYRQDPGQGLRLIYYSQIVNDFQKGDIAEGYSVSREKKESFPLTVTSAQKNPTAFYLCASTLSPWTPLQNTGELFFGEGSRLTVL.

The chain joins TRBV19 to TRBJ2-6; D may be TRBD2 (5 bases). Germline V gene sequence: CDR1 LNHDA, CDR2 SQIVND (reference sequence). The CDR3 runs 16 residues. V was pared by 5 bases and J by 4 bases, with 15 bases between. CDR3 region: CASSADWPRGANVLTF. CDR3 sequence (DNA): TGTGCCAGTAGTGCGGACTGGCCAAGAGGGGCCAACGTCCTGACTTTC.

This sequence joins TRBV10-3 and TRBJ2-1; TRBD1 aligns across 7 bases. Germline CDR1 reads ENHRY; CDR2 reads SYGVKD. The CDR3 totals 15 residues. Unmatched junction bases numbered 11, after V lost 7 bases and J lost 5 bases. The CDR3 coding sequence is TGTGCCATCATGGGGGCCGGGACAGAGGACAATGAGCAGTTCTTC. Protein sequence: CAIMGAGTEDNEQFF.

CDR3 coding DNA: TGTGCCAGCAGCTTGGTTCCAGGGGGAAACTATGGCTACACCTTC. Protein: CASSLVPGGNYGYTF. The chain employs TRBV5-5 and TRBJ1-2; 7 nucleotides match TRBD1. This CDR3 contains 15 residues. The V and J ends lost 0 bases and 2 bases, in that order; junction bases with no gene match: 4. Per the germline V gene, CDR1 is SGHKS and CDR2 is YYEKEE (reference sequence).

V gene TRBV9 combines with J gene TRBJ2-1; D perhaps matches TRBD2 (6 bases). The CDR3 contains 14 residues. With 0 bases removed from V and 9 bases from J, the gap between germline ends came to 13 bases. The germline V gene has CDR1 SGDLS and CDR2 YYNGEE. CDR3 sequence: CASSVGGDKGEQFF. The CDR3 coding sequence is TGTGCCAGCAGCGTAGGCGGGGATAAGGGTGAGCAGTTCTTC. Together with reference TRBV9 and TRBJ2-1, the CDR3 gives the full variable domain: DSGVTQTPKHLITATGQRVTLRCSPRSGDLSVYWYQQSLDQGLQFLIQYYNGEERAKGNILERFSAQQFPDLHSELNLSSLELGDSALYFCASSVGGDKGEQFFGPGTRLTVL.

The genes are TRBV4-1 and TRBJ2-1, with unresolved D. Germline lookup yields CDR1 MGHRA and CDR2 YSYEKL. V was pared by 3 bases and J by 9 bases, with 24 bases between. The CDR3 totals 17 residues. The CDR3 DNA sequence: TGCGCCAGCAGCCATGGGCTATGGGCAAAATTTGTCGGTGAGCAGTTCTTC. Translated: CASSHGLWAKFVGEQFF.

The chain uses TRBV21-1 and TRBJ1-5. TRBV21-1 is classified as a pseudogene. The CDR3 length is 15 residues. CDR3 in amino acids: CASSKEWGGNQPQHF. The CDR3 nucleotides read TGTGCCAGCAGCAAAGAGTGGGGGGGCAATCAGCCCCAGCATTTT.

The V and J genes are TRBV5-1 and TRBJ2-3; TRBD1 is a possible D gene (6 bases). Trimming left V 0 bases short and J 2 bases short, with 7 bases between. Germline V gene sequence: CDR1 SGHRS, CDR2 YFSETQ. The CDR3 is 14 amino acids. This CDR3 reads CASSLGQDTDTQYF. The CDR3 nucleotides read TGCGCCAGCAGCTTGGGACAGGACACAGATACGCAGTATTTT.

The V gene is TRBV29-1, the J gene TRBJ2-7; 8 nucleotides line up with TRBD1. This CDR3 has 14 amino acids. V lost 7 bases to trimming and J lost 7 bases; unmatched junction nucleotides: 15. Germline CDR1 reads SQVTM; CDR2 reads ANQGSEA. CDR3 sequence: CSASGQVPPREQYF. CDR3 coding DNA: TGCAGCGCCTCGGGACAGGTACCTCCTAGGGAGCAGTACTTC.

The chain links TRBV7-3 to TRBJ2-2; 9 bases align to TRBD2. CDR1 is SGHTA and CDR2 is FQGTGA in the germline V gene. The V segment lost 0 bases and the J segment 2 bases; nucleotides outside the gene matches: 1. The CDR3 runs 16 residues. CDR3 sequence (DNA): TGTGCCAGCAGCTTAACTAGCGGGGGCAACACCGGGGAGCTGTTTTTT. Its protein product is CASSLTSGGNTGELFF.

This chain links TRBV6-6 with TRBJ2-4; 7 nucleotides match TRBD2. CDR3 size: 16 residues. Germline V gene sequence: CDR1 MNHNY, CDR2 SVGAGI (reference sequence). The V gene end was trimmed by 6 bases and the J gene end by 2 bases; junction bases not matched to a gene: 10. CDR3 loop: CASSSAGSGPKNIQYF. CDR3 bases: TGTGCCAGCAGCTCAGCGGGGAGCGGTCCCAAAAACATTCAGTACTTC.

The chain has TRBV18 and TRBJ1-2; TRBD1 matches 8 bases. From germline, CDR1 is KGHSH and CDR2 LQKENI. CDR3 size: 13 residues. CDR3 sequence reads: CVGSRDRNYGYTF. For the CDR3, the DNA is TGTGTAGGGTCCCGGGACAGGAACTATGGCTACACCTTC.

As DNA, the CDR3 is TGTGCCAGCAGACGGAGACTAGCGGGGGGGACTAGCACAGATACGCAGTATTTT. Its protein is CASRRRLAGGTSTDTQYF. The rearrangement links TRBV7-8 to TRBJ2-3; 14 nucleotides line up with TRBD2. CDR3 length: 18 amino acids. Trimming cost V 6 bases and J 0 bases; bases outside gene matches: 8. Germline V CDR1 and CDR2: SGHVS, FQNEAQ.

About this clone: Its ends do not fully match the called genes, so a read error is possible. The rearrangement uses TRBV20-1 and TRBJ1-1; a weak D match, TRBD1 (5 bases). CDR1 and CDR2 from the germline V gene are DFQATT and SNEGSKA (reference sequence). The CDR3 loop spans 11 amino acids. CDR3 sequence: CTRGGRTEAFF. As DNA, the CDR3 is TGTACCCGCGGGGGACGCACTGAAGCTTTCTTT.

The chain couples TRBV29-1 to TRBJ1-5; tentatively, D is TRBD1 (5 bases). The CDR3 runs to 13 residues. The V gene lost 4 bases and the J gene lost 8 bases, with 15 bases spanning the gap. Looked up from germline, CDR1 is SQVTM and CDR2 is ANQGSEA. CDR3 protein: CSVVRADGEPQHF. The CDR3 DNA reads TGCAGCGTTGTCAGGGCCGACGGTGAGCCCCAGCATTTT.

The V and J genes are TRBV4-1 and TRBJ1-2, with a weak D call TRBD1 (5 bases). Trimming took 3 bases from V and 4 from J, leaving 12 bases between them. The CDR3 consists of 14 residues. Germline loops: CDR1 MGHRA, CDR2 YSYEKL. CDR3 loop: CASSHDDSTYGYTF. The CDR3 nucleotides are TGCGCCAGCAGCCATGATGACAGCACCTATGGCTACACCTTC.

V is TRBV11-2 and J is TRBJ1-2; a weak D match, TRBD1 (5 bases). V was cut by 2 bases and J by 6 bases, with 13 bases left in between. This CDR3 has 14 amino acids. The germline V gene encodes CDR1 SGHAT and CDR2 FQNNGV. This CDR3 is CASSLWDREDGYTF. CDR3 DNA sequence: TGTGCCAGCAGCTTATGGGACCGGGAGGATGGCTACACCTTC.

The chain has TRBV6-5 and TRBJ2-7, with 10 bases lining up with TRBD2. This CDR3 comprises 13 residues. V gave up 10 bases and J gave up 1 base; unmatched junction bases: 4. Germline V gives CDR1 MNHEY, CDR2 SVGAGI. The CDR3 region is CAILAGASYEQYF. The CDR3 DNA reads as TGTGCCATTCTAGCGGGGGCTTCCTACGAGCAGTACTTC.

The V gene is TRBV6-2 or TRBV6-3, the J gene TRBJ2-1; TRBD1 agrees at 7 bases. Germline-derived CDR1 and CDR2 are MNHEY and SVGEGT. J gave up 3 bases and V 5 bases, and 7 bases lay outside the gene matches. The CDR3 sequence is 15 residues long. The CDR3 loop is CASSPRQGRYNEQFF. In DNA, the CDR3 is TGTGCCAGCAGTCCCAGACAGGGTCGCTACAATGAGCAGTTCTTC.